Included here is one T cell receptor (beta chain) sequence, with context. No antigen is known for it. After removal of 6 bases from V and 0 bases from J, the junction contained 4 bases not matched to a gene. This CDR3 contains 15 residues. In germline, CDR1 is SGHNT, CDR2 YENEEA. Sequencing was performed with immunoSEQ multiplex PCR; in TCRdb, only in-frame clones are kept and a portion is missing. The data show 65,000 to 80,000 clones, with approximately 91% seen just once and over 10% held by the top ten. This sample was included in a study of OX40 agonist ivuxolimab in advanced cancers. Overall study context: The patients' treatment was ivuxolimab, an agonistic anti-OX40 (CD134) antibody. Anti-PD-1, anti-PD-L1 or anti-CTLA-4 therapy given earlier was allowed, and around 40% had some. Study conclusions and caveats: Clonal expansion in partial responders at 0.1-3.0 mg/kg ranked among the lowest.

Blood was sampled at baseline, cycle 4 day 1, and cycle 7 day 1. This specimen was CD4+ or CD8+ T cells sorted from blood, taken in a trial of the OX40 agonist ivuxolimab. This chain uses TRBV11-3 with TRBJ2-3; 9 bases agree with TRBD2. This TCR derives from an adult with an advanced solid tumor such as melanoma, head and neck, liver or kidney cancer. The CDR3 spells CASRGLATSTDTQYF. DNA of the CDR3: TGTGCCAGCAGAGGACTAGCGACTAGCACAGATACGCAGTATTTT.